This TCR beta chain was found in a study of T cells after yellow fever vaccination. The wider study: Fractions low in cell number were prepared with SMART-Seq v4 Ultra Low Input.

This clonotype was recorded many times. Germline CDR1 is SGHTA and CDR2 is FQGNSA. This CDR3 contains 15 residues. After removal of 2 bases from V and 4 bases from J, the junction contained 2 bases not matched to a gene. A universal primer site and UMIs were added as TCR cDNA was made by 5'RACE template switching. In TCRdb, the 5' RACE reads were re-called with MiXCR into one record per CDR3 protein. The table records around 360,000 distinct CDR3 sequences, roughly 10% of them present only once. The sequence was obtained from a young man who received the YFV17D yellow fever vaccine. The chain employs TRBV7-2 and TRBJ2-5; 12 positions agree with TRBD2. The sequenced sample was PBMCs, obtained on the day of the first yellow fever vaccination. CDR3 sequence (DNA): TGTGCCAGCAGCTTACTAGCGGGGGGGCTAGAGACCCAGTACTTC. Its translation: CASSLLAGGLETQYF.